Listed below are T cell receptor beta chains from one sample, sequenced in a study of technical replicates of blood from a handful of donors. The assay was immunoSEQ multiplex PCR, and TCRdb's table has in-frame clones only and misses some. Of 73,000 or so clones listed, roughly 90% are singletons. The material sequenced was T cells isolated from PBMCs. These receptors were collected from a human donor in good health. The CDR3 runs from the conserved cysteine through the conserved F or W. D genes are given only for firm matches. Size is stated for part of the rows, as once, few or many counts, or as a class when the clone is expanded.

NA	NA	TRBV4-2	TRBJ2-7	TGTGCCAGCAGCCAAGAATGGGGGGTATCCTACGAGCAGTACTTC	CASSQEWGVSYEQYF
NA	NA	TRBV28	TRBJ2-7	TGTGCCAGCAGTCCTCCCGACAGCAGAGGACCCTACGAGCAGTACTTC	CASSPPDSRGPYEQYF
NA	NA	TRBV4-1	TRBJ1-5	TGCGCCAGCAGCCAAGATGGCAGTATGTTTGGTCAGCCCCAGCATTTT	CASSQDGSMFGQPQHF
once	TRBD1	TRBV5-4	TRBJ1-3	TGTGCCAGCAGCTGGGACAGCCAAAACACCATATATTTT	CASSWDSQNTIYF
NA	NA	TRBV4-1	TRBJ1-1	TGCGCCAGCAGCCAAGTCGCTGGGGGCTCTGAAGCTTTCTTT	CASSQVAGGSEAFF
few	TRBD1	TRBV27	TRBJ2-7	TGTGCCAGCAGTCCCCGACAGGGGGTGGGAGAGCAGTACTTC	CASSPRQGVGEQYF
NA	TRBD1	TRBV28	TRBJ2-7	TGTGCCAGCGGATCGGACAGGATAGTAGGTGAGCAGTACTTC	CASGSDRIVGEQYF
once	NA	TRBV5-8	TRBJ2-3	TGTGCCAGCAGCTTGTATTCATTTGTGGCTAGCACAGATACGCAGTATTTT	CASSLYSFVASTDTQYF
NA	TRBD2	TRBV19	TRBJ2-3	TGTGCCAGTAGTCAGCGGGAGTTCACAGATACGCAGTATTTT	CASSQREFTDTQYF
NA	NA	TRBV5-1	TRBJ2-2	TGCGCCAGCAGCTTGGGACAGTCCACCGGGGAGCTGTTTTTT	CASSLGQSTGELFF
NA	TRBD1	TRBV7-9	TRBJ2-7	TGTGCCAGCAGCTTCCGGGACAGGGACTACGAGCAGTACTTC	CASSFRDRDYEQYF
NA	NA	TRBV4-2	TRBJ2-2	TGTGCCAGCAGCCAAGACCCCTACAACACCGGGGAGCTGTTTTTT	CASSQDPYNTGELFF
NA	NA	TRBV5-1	TRBJ2-5	TGCGCCAGCACCCGGGCTAGCGCAGAGACCCAGTACTTC	CASTRASAETQYF
few	NA	TRBV4-1	TRBJ1-1	TGCGCCAGCAGCCAAGACGCGGGGAACACTGAAGCTTTCTTT	CASSQDAGNTEAFF
NA	TRBD1	TRBV15	TRBJ2-4	TGTGCCACCAGCAGACTCCGGGACAGACAAGCCAAAAACATTCAGTACTTC	CATSRLRDRQAKNIQYF
NA	TRBD1	TRBV27	TRBJ2-7	TGTGCCAGCTCCTTTGGGGGACAGGTAGGCTACGAGCAGTACTTC	CASSFGGQVGYEQYF
once	NA	TRBV6-1	TRBJ1-2	TGTGCCAGCAGTGCCCGGACAGCTAACTATGGCTACACCTTC	CASSARTANYGYTF
NA	NA	TRBV11-2	TRBJ1-4	TGTGCCAGCAGCCCGCCGTGGGAGGGAAATGAAAAACTGTTTTTT	CASSPPWEGNEKLFF
once	NA	TRBV5-1	TRBJ1-1	TGCGCCAGCAGCTTCGAGTTTAACACTGAAGCTTTCTTT	CASSFEFNTEAFF
once	TRBD1	TRBV13	TRBJ2-7	TGTGCCAGCAGCTCGGACCCACAGGGGGCTGTGGAGCAGTACTTC	CASSSDPQGAVEQYF
many	TRBD2	TRBV28	TRBJ2-7	TGTGCCAGCCGGTTAGCGGGACCCTACGAGCAGTACTTC	CASRLAGPYEQYF
NA	NA	TRBV6-5	TRBJ2-3	TGTGCCAGCACCGGGAGTACAGATACGCAGTATTTT	CASTGSTDTQYF
NA	TRBD1	TRBV5-1	TRBJ1-1	TGCGCCAGCAGCGGCACAGGGGAAGTGAACACTGAAGCTTTCTTT	CASSGTGEVNTEAFF
NA	NA	TRBV28	TRBJ2-5	TGTGCCAGCAGTACCTACAGGGTTGCTCAAGAGACCCAGTACTTC	CASSTYRVAQETQYF
NA	NA	TRBV2	TRBJ1-5	TGTGCCAGCAGTGACTCACCCTACGGCAATCAGCCCCAGCATTTT	CASSDSPYGNQPQHF
NA	TRBD1	TRBV5-1	TRBJ1-1	TGCGCCAGCAGCTTGGGGGGACAGGGGGTCCCTGAAGCTTTCTTT	CASSLGGQGVPEAFF
NA	TRBD1	TRBV10-3	TRBJ2-1	TGTGCCATCAGTGATAGGAAGGGGACAGCCTCCGATGAGCAGTTCTTC	CAISDRKGTASDEQFF
few	NA	TRBV7-3	TRBJ2-2	TGTGCCAGCAGCTGGGCAGCGAACACCGGGGAGCTGTTTTTT	CASSWAANTGELFF
NA	TRBD1	TRBV4-2	TRBJ2-1	TGTGCCAGCAGCCAAGGACAGGGAAACAATGAGCAGTTCTTC	CASSQGQGNNEQFF
NA	NA	TRBV2	TRBJ1-2	TGTGCCAGCAGTCGTTCGGGGGACGGAAGTAACTATGGCTACACCTTC	CASSRSGDGSNYGYTF
once	TRBD1	TRBV5-4	TRBJ1-4	TGTGCCAGCAGCTTGCAGCAGGGACAGGAAACGGGAAAACTGTTTTTT	CASSLQQGQETGKLFF
NA	NA	TRBV5-1	TRBJ2-5	TGCGCCAGCAGGTTGGGGGCTTCCAGGGTACAAGAGACCCAGTACTTC	CASRLGASRVQETQYF
NA	NA	TRBV28	TRBJ1-5	TGTGCCAGCAGTCAGGGAACAAGGGGTAACCAGCCCCAGCATTTT	CASSQGTRGNQPQHF
NA	NA	TRBV7-9	TRBJ1-1	TGTGCCAGCAGCTTCGGTCTCGGGGGGAGCGGCACTGAAGCTTTCTTT	CASSFGLGGSGTEAFF
NA	NA	TRBV7-8	TRBJ1-6	TGTGCCAGCATTGGAACAGCCGATTATAATTCACCCCTCCACTTT	CASIGTADYNSPLHF
NA	NA	TRBV19	TRBJ1-1	TGTGCCACCAGACAGGACATATACAACACTGAAGCTTTCTTT	CATRQDIYNTEAFF
NA	TRBD1	TRBV5-1	TRBJ1-4	TGCGCCAGCAGCATGGGGACAGCTAATGAAAAACTGTTTTTT	CASSMGTANEKLFF
NA	TRBD2	TRBV18	TRBJ2-1	TGTGCCAGCTCCCTCGCCCTAGCGGGAGGAGAAAATGAGCAGTTCTTC	CASSLALAGGENEQFF
NA	TRBD2	TRBV7-6	TRBJ2-1	TGTGCCAGCAGCATGTGGAGCGGGGGGGCGTACAATGAGCAGTTCTTC	CASSMWSGGAYNEQFF
once	TRBD1	TRBV7-9	TRBJ2-3	TGTGCCAGCAGCTTAGTGGGACAGTCCACAGATACGCAGTATTTT	CASSLVGQSTDTQYF
NA	NA	TRBV6-5	TRBJ2-7	TGTGCCAGCACCGAGGACACTTCCTACGAGCAGTACTTC	CASTEDTSYEQYF
NA	NA	TRBV23-1	TRBJ1-5	TGCGCCAGCAGTCAACACAGGGTCCATCAGCCCCAGCATTTT	CASSQHRVHQPQHF
NA	NA	TRBV7-3	TRBJ2-1	TGTGCCAGCAGCTTAGCGTGGAGTACCTACAATGAGCAGTTCTTC	CASSLAWSTYNEQFF
NA	NA	TRBV5-6	TRBJ2-7	TGTGCCAGCAGCGTAAATCCCTACGAGCAGTACTTC	CASSVNPYEQYF
NA	TRBD1	TRBV5-1	TRBJ1-1	TGCGCCAGCAGCTTGGGGGGACAGGGACTGAACACTGAAGCTTTCTTT	CASSLGGQGLNTEAFF
NA	TRBD1	TRBV4-1	TRBJ2-7	TGCGCCAGCGCACTATCACAGGGGTACGAGCAGTACTTC	CASALSQGYEQYF
NA	NA	TRBV27	TRBJ2-7	TGTGCCAGCAGTTCCCCCGCGGACGGCTTAAGGGGAGAGCAGTACTTC	CASSSPADGLRGEQYF
NA	NA	TRBV28	TRBJ2-7	TGTGCCAGCACCACCTTGGGGGGATCCTGGGTACCCTACGAGCAGTACTTC	CASTTLGGSWVPYEQYF
NA	NA	TRBV10-2	TRBJ1-4	TGCGCCAGCAGTAGTATCGGACAGTGGGATGAAAAACTGTTTTTT	CASSSIGQWDEKLFF
NA	NA	TRBV28	TRBJ1-1	TGTGCCAGCATTTGGGGCCCTGATAACACTGAAGCTTTCTTT	CASIWGPDNTEAFF
NA	NA	TRBV28	TRBJ1-2	TGTGCCAGCAGTAGCGCACAGGGTTACGGCTACACCTTC	CASSSAQGYGYTF
once	NA	TRBV5-4	TRBJ2-3	TGTGCCAGCAGCTTGGCCCTGGTAGTGAGGTCCACAGATACGCAGTATTTT	CASSLALVVRSTDTQYF